This is a list of T cell receptor beta chains from one sample in a study of blood T cell repertoires in COVID-19. TCRdb's copy holds only in-frame clones and misses some; the assay was immunoSEQ multiplex PCR. In the table there are approximately 670,000 clones, over 80% of which are singletons. Material for sequencing was peripheral blood. The receptors here all came from a woman aged 18-29 years with acute or convalescent COVID-19. Each CDR3 is given with its conserved first and last residue. Each record gives: CDR3 length, V gene, CDR3 protein.

15 | TRBV28 | CASQTGGGSDEKLFF
13 | TRBV29-1 | CSVERQLNTEAFF
14 | TRBV30 | CAWSRPQVLTEAFF
14 | TRBV7-6 | CASSPEPISETQYF
15 | TRBV14 | CASSLGLWESYEQYF
13 | TRBV7-8 | CASSRTGAYEQYF
13 | TRBV20-1 | CSASSGEGYGYTF
14 | TRBV5-5 | CASTPPVRTDTQYF
13 | TRBV30 | CAWKVGGSTEAFF
16 | TRBV6-2/TRBV6-3 | CASSPPQGPMNTEAFF
13 | TRBV7-8 | CASSIERVTEAFF
17 | TRBV24-1 | CATIHRQGQWMNQPQHF
17 | TRBV14 | CASSPRGPIATNEKLFF
18 | TRBV7-8 | CASSQYPGGGDSNQPQHF
13 | TRBV7-2 | CASSYQGNGELFF